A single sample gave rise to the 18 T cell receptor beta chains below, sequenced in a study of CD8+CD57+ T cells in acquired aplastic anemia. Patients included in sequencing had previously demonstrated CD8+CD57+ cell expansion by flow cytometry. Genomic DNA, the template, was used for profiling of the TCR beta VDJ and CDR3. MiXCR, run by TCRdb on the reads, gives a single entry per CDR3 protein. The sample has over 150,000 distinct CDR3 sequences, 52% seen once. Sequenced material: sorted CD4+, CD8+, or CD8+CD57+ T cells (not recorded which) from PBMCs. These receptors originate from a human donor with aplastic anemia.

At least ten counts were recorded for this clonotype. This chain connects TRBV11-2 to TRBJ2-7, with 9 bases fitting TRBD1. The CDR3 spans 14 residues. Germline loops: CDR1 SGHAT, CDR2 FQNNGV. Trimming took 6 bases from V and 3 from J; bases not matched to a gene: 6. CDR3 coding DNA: TGTGCCAGCAGTTGGACAGGGGCCGTCTACGAGCAGTACTTC. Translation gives CASSWTGAVYEQYF.

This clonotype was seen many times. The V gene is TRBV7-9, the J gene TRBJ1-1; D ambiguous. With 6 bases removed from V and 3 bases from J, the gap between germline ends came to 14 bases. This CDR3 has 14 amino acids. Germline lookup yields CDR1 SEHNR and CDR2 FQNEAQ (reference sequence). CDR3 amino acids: CASRPGRADTEAFF. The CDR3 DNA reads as TGTGCCAGCAGGCCAGGCCGGGCGGACACTGAAGCTTTCTTT.

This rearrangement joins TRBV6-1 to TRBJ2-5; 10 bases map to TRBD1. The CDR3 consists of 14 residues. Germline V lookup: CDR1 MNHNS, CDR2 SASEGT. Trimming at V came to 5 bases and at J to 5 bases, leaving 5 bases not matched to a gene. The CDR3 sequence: CASSPGTGDETQYF. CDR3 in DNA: TGTGCCAGCAGTCCCGGGACAGGGGACGAGACCCAGTACTTC.

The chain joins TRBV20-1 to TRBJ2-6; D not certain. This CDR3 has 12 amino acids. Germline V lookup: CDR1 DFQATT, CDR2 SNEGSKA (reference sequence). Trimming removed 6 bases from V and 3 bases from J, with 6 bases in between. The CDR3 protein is CSAHSGANVLTF. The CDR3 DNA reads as TGCAGTGCGCACAGTGGGGCCAACGTCCTGACTTTC.

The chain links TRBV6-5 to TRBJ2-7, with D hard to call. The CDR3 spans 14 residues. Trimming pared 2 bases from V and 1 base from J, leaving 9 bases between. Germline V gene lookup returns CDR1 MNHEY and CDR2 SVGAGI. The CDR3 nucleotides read TGTGCCAGCAGTTACGGGGAAGGGTCCTACGAGCAGTACTTC. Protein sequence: CASSYGEGSYEQYF.

CDR3 region: CASSEQGAVGYTF. CDR3 nucleotide sequence: TGTGCCAGCAGCGAACAGGGGGCGGTTGGCTACACCTTC. The chain joins TRBV6-1 to TRBJ1-2; 9 bases map to TRBD1. Germline CDR1 MNHNS, CDR2 SASEGT. CDR3 length equals 13 residues. With V trimmed by 6 bases and J by 7 bases, 6 bases remained unmatched.

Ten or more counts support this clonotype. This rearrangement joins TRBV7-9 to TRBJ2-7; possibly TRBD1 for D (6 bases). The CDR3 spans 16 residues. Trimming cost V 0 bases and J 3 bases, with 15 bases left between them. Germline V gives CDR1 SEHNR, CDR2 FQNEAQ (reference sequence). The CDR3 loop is CASSLASEGVGYEQYF. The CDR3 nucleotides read TGTGCCAGCAGCTTAGCCTCCGAGGGGGTTGGCTACGAGCAGTACTTC.

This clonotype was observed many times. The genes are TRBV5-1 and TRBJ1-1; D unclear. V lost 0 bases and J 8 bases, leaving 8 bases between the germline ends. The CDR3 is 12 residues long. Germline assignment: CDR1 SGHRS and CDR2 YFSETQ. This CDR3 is CASSLVAGEAFF. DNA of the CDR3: TGCGCCAGCAGCTTGGTGGCAGGCGAAGCTTTCTTT.

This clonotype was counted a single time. The CDR3 is CSARAVAGASYEQYF. The CDR3 region has the DNA TGCAGTGCTAGGGCCGTGGCGGGGGCCTCCTACGAGCAGTACTTC. V gene TRBV20-1 combines with J gene TRBJ2-7; D is possibly TRBD2 (7 bases). This CDR3 has 15 residues. The V gene lost 3 bases and the J gene lost 0 bases, with 15 bases spanning the gap. Germline-derived CDR1 and CDR2 are DFQATT and SNEGSKA (reference sequence).

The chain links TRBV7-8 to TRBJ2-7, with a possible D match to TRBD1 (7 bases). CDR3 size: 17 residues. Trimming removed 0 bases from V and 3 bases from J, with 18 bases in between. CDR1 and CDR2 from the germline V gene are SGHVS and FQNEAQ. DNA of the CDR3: TGTGCCAGCAGCTTAGCCAGGGGGAGTGTGGAGGGCTACGAGCAGTACTTC. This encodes CASSLARGSVEGYEQYF. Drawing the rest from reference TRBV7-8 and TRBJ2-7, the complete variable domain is GAGVSQSPRYKVAKRGQDVALRCDPISGHVSLFWYQQALGQGPEFLTYFQNEAQLDKSGLPSDRFFAERPEGSVSTLKIQRTQQEDSAVYLCASSLARGSVEGYEQYFGPGTRLTVT.

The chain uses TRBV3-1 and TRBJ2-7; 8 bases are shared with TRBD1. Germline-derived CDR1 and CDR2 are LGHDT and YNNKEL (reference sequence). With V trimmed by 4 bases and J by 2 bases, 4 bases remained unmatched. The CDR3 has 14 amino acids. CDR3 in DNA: TGTGCCAGCAGCCCCCGGGACAGGACCTACGAGCAGTACTTC. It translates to CASSPRDRTYEQYF.

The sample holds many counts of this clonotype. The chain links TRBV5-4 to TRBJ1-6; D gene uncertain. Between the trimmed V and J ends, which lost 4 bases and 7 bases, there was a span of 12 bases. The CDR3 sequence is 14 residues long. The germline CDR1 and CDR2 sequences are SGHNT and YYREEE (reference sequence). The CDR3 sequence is CASSRASGNSPLHF. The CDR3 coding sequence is TGTGCCAGCAGCAGGGCTTCGGGGAATTCACCCCTCCACTTT.

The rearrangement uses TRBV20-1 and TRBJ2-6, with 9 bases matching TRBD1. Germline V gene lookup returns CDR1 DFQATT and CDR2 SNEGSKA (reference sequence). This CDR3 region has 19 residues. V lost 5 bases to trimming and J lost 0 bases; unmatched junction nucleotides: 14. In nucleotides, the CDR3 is TGCAGTGCTGATTTTGCGTCAGGGACAGGGCTCTCTGGGGCCAACGTCCTGACTTTC. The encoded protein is CSADFASGTGLSGANVLTF.

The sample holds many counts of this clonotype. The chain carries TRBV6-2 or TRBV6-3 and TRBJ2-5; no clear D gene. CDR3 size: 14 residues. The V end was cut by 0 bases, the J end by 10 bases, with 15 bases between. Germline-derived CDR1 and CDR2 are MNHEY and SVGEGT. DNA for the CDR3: TGTGCCAGCAGTTACTCGGAACAGTCATCAGGCCAGTACTTC. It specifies CASSYSEQSSGQYF.

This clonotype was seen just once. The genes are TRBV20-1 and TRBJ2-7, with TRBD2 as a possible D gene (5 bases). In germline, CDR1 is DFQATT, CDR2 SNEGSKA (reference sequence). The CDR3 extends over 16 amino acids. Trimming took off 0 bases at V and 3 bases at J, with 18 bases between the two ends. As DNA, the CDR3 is TGCAGTGCTAGAGATAGGTCCAGCGGAACCCTCTACGAGCAGTACTTC. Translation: CSARDRSSGTLYEQYF.

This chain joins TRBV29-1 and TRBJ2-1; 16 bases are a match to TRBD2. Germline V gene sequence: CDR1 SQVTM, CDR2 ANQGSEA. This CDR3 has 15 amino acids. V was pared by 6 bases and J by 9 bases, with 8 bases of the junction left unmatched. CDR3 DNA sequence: TGCAGCGTCCCCGGGACTAGCGGGAGGGCCACTGAGCAGTTCTTC. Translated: CSVPGTSGRATEQFF.

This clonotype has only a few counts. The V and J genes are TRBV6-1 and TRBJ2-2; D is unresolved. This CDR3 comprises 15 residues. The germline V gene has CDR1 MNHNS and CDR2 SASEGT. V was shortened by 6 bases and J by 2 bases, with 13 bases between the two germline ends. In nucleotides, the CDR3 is TGTGCCAGCAGCCGAGGACCCTACAACACCGGGGAGCTGTTTTTT. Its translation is CASSRGPYNTGELFF.

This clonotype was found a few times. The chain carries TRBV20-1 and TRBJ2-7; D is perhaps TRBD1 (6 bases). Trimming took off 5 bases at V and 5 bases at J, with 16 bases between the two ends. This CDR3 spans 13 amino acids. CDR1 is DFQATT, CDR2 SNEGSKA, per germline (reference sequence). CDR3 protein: CSALAPRGNEQYF. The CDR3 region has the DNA TGCAGTGCTCTTGCTCCTAGGGGGAACGAGCAGTACTTC.